This T cell receptor (beta chain) stems from a study of cytomegalovirus exposure and HLA in healthy donors. Study summary: About 200 million T cells yielded some 120 million unique TCR beta sequences in earlier analysis. General study results and limits: Later, TCR association rates were found to vary by HLA locus, highest for DRB1 and lowest for HLA-C.

In the case of this clone: What it recognizes is unknown.

With 60 Vbeta and 13 Jbeta primers, the PCR was carried out. The assay was immunoSEQ multiplex PCR, and TCRdb's table has in-frame clones only and misses some. The profile shows approximately 210,000 clones, 82% of them singletons. Every donor was a healthy person donating bone marrow. Deletions cut 4 bases from V and 6 bases from J, with 15 bases between. This CDR3 is built from 14 residues. The germline CDR1 and CDR2 sequences are SGHRS and YFSETQ. Sequenced: PBMCs. The sequence derives from a man aged 40-50 years in good health and CMV-seropositive. The gene calls are TRBV5-1 and TRBJ2-3, with a weak D call TRBD1 (7 bases). The DNA for the CDR3 is TGCGCCAGCAGCGCGGAGGGGGCTCGGGATACGCAGTATTTT. Translating gives CASSAEGARDTQYF.